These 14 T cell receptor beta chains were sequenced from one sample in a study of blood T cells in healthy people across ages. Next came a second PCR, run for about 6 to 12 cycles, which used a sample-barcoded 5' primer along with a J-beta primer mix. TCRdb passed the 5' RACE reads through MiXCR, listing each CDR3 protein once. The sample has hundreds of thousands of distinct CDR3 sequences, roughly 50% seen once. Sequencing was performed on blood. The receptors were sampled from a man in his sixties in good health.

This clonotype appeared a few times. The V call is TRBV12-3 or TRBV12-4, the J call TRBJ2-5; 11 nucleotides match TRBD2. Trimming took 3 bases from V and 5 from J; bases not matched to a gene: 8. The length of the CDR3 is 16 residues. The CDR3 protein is CASSLMLAGGGETQYF. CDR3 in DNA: TGTGCCAGCAGTTTGATGCTAGCGGGGGGCGGGGAGACCCAGTACTTC.

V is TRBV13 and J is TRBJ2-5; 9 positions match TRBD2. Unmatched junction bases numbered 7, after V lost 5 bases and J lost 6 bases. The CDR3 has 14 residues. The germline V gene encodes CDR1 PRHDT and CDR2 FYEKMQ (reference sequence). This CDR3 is CASSAGLARKTQYF. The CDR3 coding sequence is TGTGCCAGCAGCGCGGGACTAGCTAGGAAGACCCAGTACTTC.

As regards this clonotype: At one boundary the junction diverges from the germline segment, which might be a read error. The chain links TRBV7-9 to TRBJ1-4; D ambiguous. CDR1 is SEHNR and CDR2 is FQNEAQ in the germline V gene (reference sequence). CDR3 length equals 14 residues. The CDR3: CASSPSFTNEKPFF. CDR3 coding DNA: TGTGCCAGCAGCCCCAGCTTCACTAATGAAAAACCGTTTTTT.

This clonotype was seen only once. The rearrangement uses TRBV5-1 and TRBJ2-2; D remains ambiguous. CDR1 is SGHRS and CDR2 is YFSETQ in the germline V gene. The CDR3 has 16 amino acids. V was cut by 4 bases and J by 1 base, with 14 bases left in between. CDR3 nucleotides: TGCGCCAGCAGCATGGGCGAAAGGGAGAACACCGGGGAGCTGTTTTTT. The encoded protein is CASSMGERENTGELFF. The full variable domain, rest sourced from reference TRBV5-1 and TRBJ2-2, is KAGVTQTPRYLIKTRGQQVTLSCSPISGHRSVSWYQQTPGQGLQFLFEYFSETQRNKGNFPGRFSGRQFSNSRSEMNVSTLELGDSALYLCASSMGERENTGELFFGEGSRLTVL.

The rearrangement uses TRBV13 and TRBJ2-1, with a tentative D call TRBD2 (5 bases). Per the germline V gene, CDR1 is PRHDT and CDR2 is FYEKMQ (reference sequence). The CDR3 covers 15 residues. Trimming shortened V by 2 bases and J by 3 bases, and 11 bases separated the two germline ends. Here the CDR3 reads CASSLRLANYNEQFF. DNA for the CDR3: TGTGCCAGCAGCTTACGGCTAGCCAACTACAATGAGCAGTTCTTC. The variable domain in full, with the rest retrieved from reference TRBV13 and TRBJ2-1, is AAGVIQSPRHLIKEKRETATLKCYPIPRHDTVYWYQQGPGQDPQFLISFYEKMQSDKGSIPDRFSAQQFSDYHSELNMSSLELGDSALYFCASSLRLANYNEQFFGPGTRLTVL.

DNA of the CDR3: TGTGCCAGCACTCGGACTAGCGGGGGGGAGACCCAGTACTTC. It translates to CASTRTSGGETQYF. The chain couples TRBV6-6 to TRBJ2-5; 14 bases agree with TRBD2. Germline V gene data show CDR1 as MNHNY and CDR2 as SVGAGI (reference sequence). Trimming at V came to 7 bases and at J to 5 bases, leaving 3 bases not matched to a gene. There are 14 residues in the CDR3.

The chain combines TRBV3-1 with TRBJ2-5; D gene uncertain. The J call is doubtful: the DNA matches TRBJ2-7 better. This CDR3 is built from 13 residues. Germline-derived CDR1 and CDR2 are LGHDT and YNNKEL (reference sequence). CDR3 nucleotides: TGTGCCAGCAGCCAAGGGAAGTATTACGAGCAGTACTTC. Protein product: CASSQGKYYEQYF.

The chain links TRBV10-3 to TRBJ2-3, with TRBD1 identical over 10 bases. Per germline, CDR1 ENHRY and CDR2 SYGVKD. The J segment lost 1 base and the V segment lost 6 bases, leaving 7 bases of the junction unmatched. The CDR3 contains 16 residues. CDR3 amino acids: CAISASGTGGTDTQYF. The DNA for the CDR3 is TGTGCCATCAGCGCCTCCGGGACAGGGGGCACAGATACGCAGTATTTT.

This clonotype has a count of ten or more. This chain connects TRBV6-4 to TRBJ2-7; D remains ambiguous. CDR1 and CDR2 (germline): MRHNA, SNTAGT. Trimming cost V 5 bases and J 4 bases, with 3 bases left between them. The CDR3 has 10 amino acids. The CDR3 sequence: CASSNYEQYF. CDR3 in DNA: TGTGCCAGCAGTAATTACGAGCAGTACTTC.

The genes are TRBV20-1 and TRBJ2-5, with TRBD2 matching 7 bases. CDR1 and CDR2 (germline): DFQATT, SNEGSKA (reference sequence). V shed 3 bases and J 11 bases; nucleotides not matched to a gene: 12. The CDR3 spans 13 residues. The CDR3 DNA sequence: TGCAGTGCTAGGGGCCGGGGGGAAAGAGAGCAGTACTTC. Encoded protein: CSARGRGEREQYF.

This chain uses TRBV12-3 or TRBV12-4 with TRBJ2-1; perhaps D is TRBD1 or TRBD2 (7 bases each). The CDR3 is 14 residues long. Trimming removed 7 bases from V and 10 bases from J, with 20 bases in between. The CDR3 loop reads CASNRGLGRGEQFF. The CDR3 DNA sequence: TGTGCCAGCAACAGGGGACTGGGGCGGGGGGAGCAGTTCTTC.

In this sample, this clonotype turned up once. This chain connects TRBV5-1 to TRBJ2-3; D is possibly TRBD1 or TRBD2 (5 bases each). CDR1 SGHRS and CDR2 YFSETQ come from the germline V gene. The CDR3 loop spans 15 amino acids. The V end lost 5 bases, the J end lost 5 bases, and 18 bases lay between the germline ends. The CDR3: CASSTAGALGDTQYF. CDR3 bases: TGCGCCAGCAGTACCGCCGGGGCCCTAGGAGATACGCAGTATTTT.

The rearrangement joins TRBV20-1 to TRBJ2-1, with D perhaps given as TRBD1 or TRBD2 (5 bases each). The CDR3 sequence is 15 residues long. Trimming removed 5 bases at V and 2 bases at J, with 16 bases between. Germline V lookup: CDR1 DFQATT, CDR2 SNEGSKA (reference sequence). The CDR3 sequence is CSAPGTQGPYNEQFF. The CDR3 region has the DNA TGCAGTGCTCCCGGGACCCAAGGGCCCTACAATGAGCAGTTCTTC.

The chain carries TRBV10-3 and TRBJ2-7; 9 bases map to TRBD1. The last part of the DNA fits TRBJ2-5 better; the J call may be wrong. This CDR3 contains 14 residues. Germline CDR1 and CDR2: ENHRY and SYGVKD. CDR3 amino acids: CAISLGQGWETQYF. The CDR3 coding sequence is TGTGCCATCAGTCTTGGACAGGGGTGGGAGACCCAGTACTTC.